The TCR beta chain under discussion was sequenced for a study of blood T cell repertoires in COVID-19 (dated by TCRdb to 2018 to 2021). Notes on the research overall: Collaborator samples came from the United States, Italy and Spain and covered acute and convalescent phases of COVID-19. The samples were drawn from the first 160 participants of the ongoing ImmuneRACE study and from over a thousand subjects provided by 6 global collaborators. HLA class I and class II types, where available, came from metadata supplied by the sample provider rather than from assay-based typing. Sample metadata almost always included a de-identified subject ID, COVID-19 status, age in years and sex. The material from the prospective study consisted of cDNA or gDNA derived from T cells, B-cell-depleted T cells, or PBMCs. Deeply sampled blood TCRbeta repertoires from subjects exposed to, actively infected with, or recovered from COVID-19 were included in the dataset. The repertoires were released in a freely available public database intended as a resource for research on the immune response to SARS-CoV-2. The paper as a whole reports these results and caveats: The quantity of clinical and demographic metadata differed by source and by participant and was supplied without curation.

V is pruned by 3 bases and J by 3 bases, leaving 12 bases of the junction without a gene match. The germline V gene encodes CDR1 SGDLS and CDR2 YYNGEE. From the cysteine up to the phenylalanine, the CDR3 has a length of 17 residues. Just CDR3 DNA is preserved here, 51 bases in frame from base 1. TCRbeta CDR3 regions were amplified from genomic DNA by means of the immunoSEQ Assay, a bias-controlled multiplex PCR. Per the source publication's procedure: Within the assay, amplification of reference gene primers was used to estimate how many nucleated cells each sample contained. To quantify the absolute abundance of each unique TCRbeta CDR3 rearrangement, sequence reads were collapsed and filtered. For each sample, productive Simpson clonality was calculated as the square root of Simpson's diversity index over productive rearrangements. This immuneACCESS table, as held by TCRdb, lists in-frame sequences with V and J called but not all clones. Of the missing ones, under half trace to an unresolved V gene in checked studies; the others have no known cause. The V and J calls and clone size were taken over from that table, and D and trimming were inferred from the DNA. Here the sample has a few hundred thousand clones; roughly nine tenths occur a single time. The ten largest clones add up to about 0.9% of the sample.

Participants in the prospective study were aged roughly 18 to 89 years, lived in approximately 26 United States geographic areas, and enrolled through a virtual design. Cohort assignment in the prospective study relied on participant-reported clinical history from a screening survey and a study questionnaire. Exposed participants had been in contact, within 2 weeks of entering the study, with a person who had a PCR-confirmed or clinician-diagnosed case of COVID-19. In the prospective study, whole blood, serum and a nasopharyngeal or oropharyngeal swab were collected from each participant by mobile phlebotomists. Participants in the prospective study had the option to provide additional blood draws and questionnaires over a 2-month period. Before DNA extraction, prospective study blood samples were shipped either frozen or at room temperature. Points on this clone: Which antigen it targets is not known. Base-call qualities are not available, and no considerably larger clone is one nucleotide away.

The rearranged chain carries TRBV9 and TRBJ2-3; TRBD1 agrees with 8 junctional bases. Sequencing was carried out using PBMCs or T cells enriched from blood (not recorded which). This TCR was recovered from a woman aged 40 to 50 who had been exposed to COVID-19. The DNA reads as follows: TGTGCCAGCAGCGCACCAAAGGACAGGGTGGCGACAGATACGCAGTATTTT. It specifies CASSAPKDRVATDTQYF.